This entry describes one T cell receptor (beta chain). The CDR3 totals 13 residues. Between the trimmed V and J ends, which lost 2 bases and 4 bases, there was a span of 6 bases. The germline V gene encodes CDR1 KGHSH and CDR2 LQKENI. The sample originates from a study of cytomegalovirus exposure and HLA in healthy donors. Use of 60 Vbeta and 13 Jbeta primers characterized the PCR. Using immunoSEQ multiplex PCR, the repertoire was profiled, and TCRdb retains in-frame clones only, with some absent. This table holds under 45,000 clones, nearly 70% found once. The sequencing sample was made of PBMCs. The origin of this receptor is a man aged 30-40 years in good health and CMV-seronegative. The rearrangement joins TRBV18 to TRBJ1-5; D is uncertain. The CDR3 DNA follows: TGTGCCAGCTCACCAGGCGGGAATCAGCCCCAGCATTTT. This gives the protein CASSPGGNQPQHF.